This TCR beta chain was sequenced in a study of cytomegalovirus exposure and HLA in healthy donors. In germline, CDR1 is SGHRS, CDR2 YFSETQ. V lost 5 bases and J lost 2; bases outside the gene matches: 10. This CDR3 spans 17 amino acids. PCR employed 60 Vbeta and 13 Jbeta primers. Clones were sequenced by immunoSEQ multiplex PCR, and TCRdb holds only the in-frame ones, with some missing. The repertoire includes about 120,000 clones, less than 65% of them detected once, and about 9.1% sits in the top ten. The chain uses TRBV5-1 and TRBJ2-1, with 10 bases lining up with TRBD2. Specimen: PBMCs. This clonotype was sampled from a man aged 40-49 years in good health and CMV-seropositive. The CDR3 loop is CASSALAGVEAYNEQFF. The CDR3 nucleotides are TGCGCCAGCAGTGCCCTAGCGGGAGTAGAGGCCTACAATGAGCAGTTCTTC. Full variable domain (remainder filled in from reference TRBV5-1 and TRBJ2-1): KAGVTQTPRYLIKTRGQQVTLSCSPISGHRSVSWYQQTPGQGLQFLFEYFSETQRNKGNFPGRFSGRQFSNSRSEMNVSTLELGDSALYLCASSALAGVEAYNEQFFGPGTRLTVL.